The next 17 T cell receptor beta chains were all read from a single sample in a study of CD8+ T cells in alopecia areata. As for treatment: oral pan-JAK inhibitor, 5-10 mg twice daily. Once RNA had been extracted, it was reverse transcribed into cDNA to act as the sequencing template. Profiled with immunoSEQ multiplex PCR; TCRdb holds only in-frame clones, not every one. This sample carries around 150,000 clones, about 71% of them seen once, and the ten largest clones take roughly 0.85%. The input for sequencing was CD4+ T cells sorted from blood, taken at week 4, from a patient treated with tofacitinib. These receptors were taken from a human donor with alopecia areata.

The chain combines TRBV29-1 with TRBJ2-3; D gene unclear. This CDR3 has 11 residues. Germline CDR1 SQVTM, CDR2 ANQGSEA. V lost 4 bases and J lost 4, with 6 bases in between. The CDR3 nucleotides are TGCAGCGTTGTAAGCCCAGATACGCAGTATTTT. Amino acids: CSVVSPDTQYF.

V gene TRBV5-1 combines with J gene TRBJ1-1; unclear D gene. Deletions cut 3 bases from V and 4 bases from J, with 10 bases between. CDR3 length: 13 residues. CDR1 is SGHRS, CDR2 YFSETQ, per germline. CDR3 residues: CASSSAPFTEAFF. In nucleotides, the CDR3 is TGCGCCAGCAGCTCCGCCCCCTTCACTGAAGCTTTCTTT.

This chain joins TRBV4-2 and TRBJ2-4; 8 bases align to TRBD2. CDR3 size: 16 residues. Trimming cost V 2 bases and J 0 bases; bases outside gene matches: 3. Per the germline V gene, CDR1 is LGHNA and CDR2 is YNFKEQ. This CDR3 is CASSQLTSVAKNIQYF. DNA for the CDR3: TGTGCCAGCAGCCAATTGACTAGCGTAGCCAAAAACATTCAGTACTTC.

J is TRBJ2-1 and V is TRBV5-1, with 7 bases identical to TRBD1. This CDR3 region has 17 residues. Germline V gene data show CDR1 as SGHRS and CDR2 as YFSETQ. V lost 3 bases to trimming and J lost 7 bases; unmatched junction nucleotides: 16. The CDR3 DNA reads as TGCGCCAGCAGCTGGCGGACTGGGACAGCCATCACGAATGAGCAGTTCTTC. Translating gives CASSWRTGTAITNEQFF.

The chain employs TRBV29-1 and TRBJ2-3; maybe TRBD2 (6 bases). The germline V gene has CDR1 SQVTM and CDR2 ANQGSEA. There are 13 residues in the CDR3. V shed 7 bases and J shed 6 bases, with 17 bases lying between them. The CDR3 sequence: CSADLGGRDTQYF. The CDR3 bases are TGCAGCGCGGATTTGGGGGGACGGGATACGCAGTATTTT.

J is TRBJ2-6 and V is TRBV7-9, with D unclear. CDR3 length: 15 residues. Trimming pared 5 bases from V and 2 bases from J, leaving 10 bases between. From germline, CDR1 is SEHNR and CDR2 FQNEAQ (reference sequence). The CDR3 region is CASSPIAPGANVLTF. CDR3 bases: TGTGCCAGCAGCCCTATTGCCCCTGGGGCCAACGTCCTGACTTTC. Complete variable domain (other parts from reference TRBV7-9 and TRBJ2-6): DTGVSQNPRHKITKRGQNVTFRCDPISEHNRLYWYRQTLGQGPEFLTYFQNEAQLEKSRLLSDRFSAERPKGSFSTLEIQRTEQGDSAMYLCASSPIAPGANVLTFGAGSRLTVL.

This clone was seen more than once but under ten times. The chain uses TRBV5-1 and TRBJ2-3, with TRBD2 identical over 7 bases. In germline, CDR1 is SGHRS, CDR2 YFSETQ. CDR3 length: 16 residues. The J segment lost 4 bases and the V segment lost 7 bases, leaving 15 bases of the junction unmatched. The CDR3 sequence is CASSRTGEGLADTQYF. The CDR3 DNA is TGCGCCAGCTCGCGGACCGGGGAGGGGCTCGCAGATACGCAGTATTTT.

The chain joins TRBV29-1 to TRBJ2-5; 8 nucleotides agree with TRBD1. In germline, CDR1 is SQVTM, CDR2 ANQGSEA. The CDR3 has 14 amino acids. J lost 5 bases, V lost 4 bases, and 9 bases had no gene match. The CDR3 reads CSVGQGALMETQYF. The CDR3 DNA reads as TGCAGCGTTGGGCAGGGGGCGCTAATGGAGACCCAGTACTTC.

The V gene is TRBV23-1, the J gene TRBJ1-2; the D gene is possibly TRBD1 (5 bases). TRBV23-1 is reported as an ORF; its role is uncertain. The V end lost 6 bases, the J end lost 4 bases, and 15 bases lay between the germline ends. The CDR3 covers 14 residues. CDR3 DNA: TGCGCCAGCAGCTTGGGGCAGGGTGGCTATGGCTACACCTTC. Translation gives CASSLGQGGYGYTF.

The DNA of the CDR3 is TGCAGCGTTGGGGCAAGGGAGCAGTTCTTC. Amino acid sequence: CSVGAREQFF. The rearrangement uses TRBV29-1 and TRBJ2-1; D remains unclear. Germline-derived CDR1 and CDR2 are SQVTM and ANQGSEA. This CDR3 comprises 10 residues. V was clipped by 4 bases and J by 10 bases, with 8 bases between them.

The V call is TRBV5-1, the J call TRBJ1-1; 9 bases are a match to TRBD1. From germline, CDR1 is SGHRS and CDR2 YFSETQ. This CDR3 comprises 15 residues. V lost 2 bases, J lost 8 bases, and 10 bases stayed unmatched. The CDR3 is CASSFSSRDRAEAFF. For the CDR3, the DNA is TGCGCCAGCAGCTTTTCGTCCCGGGACAGGGCCGAAGCTTTCTTT. The full variable domain, its missing parts supplied by reference TRBV5-1 and TRBJ1-1, is KAGVTQTPRYLIKTRGQQVTLSCSPISGHRSVSWYQQTPGQGLQFLFEYFSETQRNKGNFPGRFSGRQFSNSRSEMNVSTLELGDSALYLCASSFSSRDRAEAFFGQGTRLTVV.

J is TRBJ1-5 and V is TRBV30; D possibly corresponds to TRBD1 (6 bases). CDR3 length: 16 residues. Trimming took 3 bases from V and 2 from J, leaving 17 bases between them. Germline loops: CDR1 GTSNPN, CDR2 SVGIG (reference sequence). The CDR3 DNA reads as TGTGCCTGGAGGGAATTCGGACAGCAGGGCAATCAGCCCCAGCATTTT. It specifies CAWREFGQQGNQPQHF. The entire variable domain, with the rest obtained from reference TRBV30 and TRBJ1-5, is as follows: SQTIHQWPATLVQPVGSPLSLECTVEGTSNPNLYWYRQAAGRGLQLLFYSVGIGQISSEVPQNLSASRPQDRQFILSSKKLLLSDSGFYLCAWREFGQQGNQPQHFGDGTRLSIL.

The table lists this clone with a few counts. CDR3 sequence (DNA): TGTGCCAGCAGCTTATCGGGGTCCGGGAAGGGGGAGACCCAGTACTTC. Protein product: CASSLSGSGKGETQYF. The chain combines TRBV7-2 with TRBJ2-5; D could derive from TRBD1 or TRBD2 (5 bases each). Trimming removed 2 bases at V and 5 bases at J, with 18 bases between. Germline V gene sequence: CDR1 SGHTA, CDR2 FQGNSA. This CDR3 spans 16 amino acids.

The chain recombines TRBV6-5 with TRBJ2-2, with D uncertain. Trimming cost V 6 bases and J 7 bases, with 12 bases left between them. The CDR3 covers 13 residues. The germline V gene encodes CDR1 MNHEY and CDR2 SVGAGI. The CDR3 here is CASRGHEDGELFF. CDR3 bases: TGTGCCAGCAGGGGCCATGAAGACGGGGAGCTGTTTTTT.

V usage is TRBV30 and J usage is TRBJ2-7; D is unclear. V was clipped by 2 bases and J by 4 bases, with 6 bases between them. The CDR3 covers 11 residues. Germline CDR1 GTSNPN, CDR2 SVGIG (reference sequence). In nucleotides, the CDR3 is TGTGCCTGGAGTCCGGGTTACGAGCAGTACTTC. Encoded protein: CAWSPGYEQYF.

Only one count was recorded for this clone. The gene calls are TRBV25-1 and TRBJ2-5, with D perhaps given as TRBD1 or TRBD2 (5 bases each). From germline, CDR1 is MGHDK and CDR2 SYGVNS. The CDR3 has 16 amino acids. The V and J ends lost 2 bases and 0 bases respectively, with 13 bases between them. CDR3 nucleotide sequence: TGTGCCAGCAGTGAAACGAGGGGCTGGTACCAAGAGACCCAGTACTTC. It translates to CASSETRGWYQETQYF.

With regard to this clone: In the same sample, other DNA sequences code for this CDR3. V gene TRBV29-1 combines with J gene TRBJ1-1, with 9 positions matching TRBD1. The V and J ends lost 6 bases and 1 base, in that order; junction bases with no gene match: 3. This CDR3 has 13 residues. The germline V gene encodes CDR1 SQVTM and CDR2 ANQGSEA. DNA of the CDR3: TGCAGCGTGGGGGGACAGGGGAACACTGAAGCTTTCTTT. The encoded protein is CSVGGQGNTEAFF.